The source of this T cell receptor beta chain is a study of cytomegalovirus exposure and HLA in healthy donors. The PCR employed 60 Vbeta primers together with 13 Jbeta primers. Clones were read by immunoSEQ multiplex PCR, and TCRdb kept only the in-frame ones, dropping some. The profile shows 150,000 to 200,000 clones, roughly four fifths of them singletons. Germline CDR1 and CDR2: SGHAT and FQNNGV. The CDR3 contains 13 residues. V shed 0 bases, J shed 7 bases, and the junction held 0 bases outside the gene matches. The sequence was obtained from a young man in good health and CMV-seronegative. V usage is TRBV11-2 and J usage is TRBJ2-4, with 7 bases that match TRBD1. The sequencing input was PBMCs. The chain's CDR3 is CASSLDRGNIQYF. Written as DNA, the CDR3 is TGTGCCAGCAGCTTAGACAGGGGGAACATTCAGTACTTC.